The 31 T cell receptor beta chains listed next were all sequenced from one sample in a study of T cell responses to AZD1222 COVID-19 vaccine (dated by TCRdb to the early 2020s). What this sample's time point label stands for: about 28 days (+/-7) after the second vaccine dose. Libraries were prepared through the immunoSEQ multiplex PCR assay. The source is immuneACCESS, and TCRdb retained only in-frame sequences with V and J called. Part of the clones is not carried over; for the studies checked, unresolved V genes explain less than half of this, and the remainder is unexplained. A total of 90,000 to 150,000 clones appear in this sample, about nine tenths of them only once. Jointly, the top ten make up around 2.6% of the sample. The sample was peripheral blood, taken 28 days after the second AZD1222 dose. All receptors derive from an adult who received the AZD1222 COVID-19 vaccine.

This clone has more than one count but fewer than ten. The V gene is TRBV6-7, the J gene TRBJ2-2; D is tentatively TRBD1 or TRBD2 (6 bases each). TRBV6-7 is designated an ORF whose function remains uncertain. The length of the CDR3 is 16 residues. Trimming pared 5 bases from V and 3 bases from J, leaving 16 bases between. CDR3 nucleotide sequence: TGTGCCAGCAGTAAAGGGGGGCGCGGGGACACCGGGGAGCTGTTTTTT. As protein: CASSKGGRGDTGELFF.

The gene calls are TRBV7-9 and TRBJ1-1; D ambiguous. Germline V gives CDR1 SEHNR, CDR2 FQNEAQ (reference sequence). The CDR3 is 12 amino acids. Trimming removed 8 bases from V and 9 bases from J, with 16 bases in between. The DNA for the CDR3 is TGTGCCAGCGCGGATGTTACTATTCAAGCTTTCTTT. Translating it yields CASADVTIQAFF. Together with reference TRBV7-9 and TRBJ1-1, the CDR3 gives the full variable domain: DTGVSQNPRHKITKRGQNVTFRCDPISEHNRLYWYRQTLGQGPEFLTYFQNEAQLEKSRLLSDRFSAERPKGSFSTLEIQRTEQGDSAMYLCASADVTIQAFFGQGTRLTVV.

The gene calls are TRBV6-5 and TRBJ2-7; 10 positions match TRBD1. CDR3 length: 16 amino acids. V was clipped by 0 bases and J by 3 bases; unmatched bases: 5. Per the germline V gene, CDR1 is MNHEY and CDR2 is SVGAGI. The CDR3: CASSYSGQGLYYEQYF. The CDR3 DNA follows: TGTGCCAGCAGTTACTCGGGACAGGGGCTATACTACGAGCAGTACTTC.

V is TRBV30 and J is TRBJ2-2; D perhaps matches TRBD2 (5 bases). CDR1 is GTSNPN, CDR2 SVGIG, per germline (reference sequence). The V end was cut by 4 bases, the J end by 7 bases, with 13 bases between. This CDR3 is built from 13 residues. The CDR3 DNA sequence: TGTGCCTGGACCTCCCCCGGGGACGGGGAGCTGTTTTTT. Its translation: CAWTSPGDGELFF.

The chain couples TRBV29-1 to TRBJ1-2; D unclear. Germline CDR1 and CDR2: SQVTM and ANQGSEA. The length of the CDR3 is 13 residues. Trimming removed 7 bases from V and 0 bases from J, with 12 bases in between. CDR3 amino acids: CSALTLANYGYTF. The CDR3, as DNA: TGCAGCGCTCTGACACTAGCTAACTATGGCTACACCTTC.

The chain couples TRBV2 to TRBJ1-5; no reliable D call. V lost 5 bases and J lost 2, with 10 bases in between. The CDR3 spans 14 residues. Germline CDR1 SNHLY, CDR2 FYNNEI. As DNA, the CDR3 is TGTGCCAGCAGTCAAGTTTTGGGCAATCAGCCCCAGCATTTT. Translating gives CASSQVLGNQPQHF.

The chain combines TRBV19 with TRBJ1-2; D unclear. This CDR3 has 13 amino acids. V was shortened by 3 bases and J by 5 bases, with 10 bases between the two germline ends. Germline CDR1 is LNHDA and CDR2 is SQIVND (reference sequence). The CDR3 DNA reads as TGTGCCAGTAGTATCGGTCAGGCTTATGGCTACACCTTC. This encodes CASSIGQAYGYTF.

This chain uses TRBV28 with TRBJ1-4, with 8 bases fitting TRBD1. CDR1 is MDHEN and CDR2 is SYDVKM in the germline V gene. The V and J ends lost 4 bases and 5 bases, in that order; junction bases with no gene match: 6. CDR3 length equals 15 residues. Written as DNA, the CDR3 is TGTGCCAGCAGTTCCTGGGACAGGAGGAATGAAAAACTGTTTTTT. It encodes CASSSWDRRNEKLFF. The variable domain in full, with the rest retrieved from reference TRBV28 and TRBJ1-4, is DVKVTQSSRYLVKRTGEKVFLECVQDMDHENMFWYRQDPGLGLRLIYFSYDVKMKEKGDIPEGYSVSREKKERFSLILESASTNQTSMYLCASSSWDRRNEKLFFGSGTQLSVL.

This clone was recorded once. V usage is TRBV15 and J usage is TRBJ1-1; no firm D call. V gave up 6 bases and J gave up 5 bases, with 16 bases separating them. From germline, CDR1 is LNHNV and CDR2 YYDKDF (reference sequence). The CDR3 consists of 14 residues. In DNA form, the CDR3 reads TGTGCCACCAGGCCGGGAAGAAGGTTTACTGAAGCTTTCTTT. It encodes CATRPGRRFTEAFF.

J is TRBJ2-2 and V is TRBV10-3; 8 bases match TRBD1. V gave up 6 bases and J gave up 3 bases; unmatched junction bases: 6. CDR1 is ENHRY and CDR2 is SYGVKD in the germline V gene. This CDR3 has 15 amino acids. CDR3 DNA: TGTGCCATCAGCCGGACGGACAGGGACACCGGGGAGCTGTTTTTT. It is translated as CAISRTDRDTGELFF.

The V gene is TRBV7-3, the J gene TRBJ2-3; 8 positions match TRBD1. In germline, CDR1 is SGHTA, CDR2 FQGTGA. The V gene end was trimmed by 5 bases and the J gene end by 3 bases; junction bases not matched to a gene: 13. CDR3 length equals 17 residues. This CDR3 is CASSRTATGGRTDTQYF. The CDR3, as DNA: TGTGCCAGCAGCCGTACTGCTACAGGGGGTCGGACAGATACGCAGTATTTT. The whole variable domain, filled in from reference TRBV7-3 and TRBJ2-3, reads GAGVSQTPSNKVTEKGKYVELRCDPISGHTALYWYRQSLGQGPEFLIYFQGTGAADDSGLPNDRFFAVRPEGSVSTLKIQRTERGDSAVYLCASSRTATGGRTDTQYFGPGTRLTVL.

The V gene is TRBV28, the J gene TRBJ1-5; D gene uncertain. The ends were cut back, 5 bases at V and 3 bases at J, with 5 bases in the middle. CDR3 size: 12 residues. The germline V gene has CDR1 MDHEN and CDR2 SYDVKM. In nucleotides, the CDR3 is TGTGCCAGCAGTCCCCCCAATCAGCCCCAGCATTTT. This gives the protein CASSPPNQPQHF.

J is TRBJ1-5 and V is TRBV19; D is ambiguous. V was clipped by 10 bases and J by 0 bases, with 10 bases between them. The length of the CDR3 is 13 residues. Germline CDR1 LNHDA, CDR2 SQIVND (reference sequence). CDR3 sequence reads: CATTPPSNQPQHF. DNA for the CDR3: TGTGCCACCACCCCCCCTAGCAATCAGCCCCAGCATTTT.

CDR3 in amino acids: CASSQGQGQGTEAFF. The CDR3 nucleotides read TGTGCCAGCAGCCAAGGTCAGGGACAGGGGACTGAAGCTTTCTTT. J is TRBJ1-1 and V is TRBV4-2; TRBD1 matches at 10 bases. This CDR3 region has 15 residues. V was pared by 1 base and J by 5 bases, with 4 bases of the junction left unmatched. CDR1 and CDR2 from the germline V gene are LGHNA and YNFKEQ.

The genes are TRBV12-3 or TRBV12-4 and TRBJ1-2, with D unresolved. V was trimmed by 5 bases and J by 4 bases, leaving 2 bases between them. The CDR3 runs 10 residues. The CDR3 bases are TGTGCCAGCAGTGGCTATGGCTACACCTTC. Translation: CASSGYGYTF.

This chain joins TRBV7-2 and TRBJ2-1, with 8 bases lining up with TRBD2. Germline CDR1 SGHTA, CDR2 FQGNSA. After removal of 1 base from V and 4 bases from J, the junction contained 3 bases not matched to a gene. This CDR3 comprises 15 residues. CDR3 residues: CASSLEAGEYNEQFF. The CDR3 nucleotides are TGTGCCAGCAGCTTAGAAGCGGGGGAGTACAATGAGCAGTTCTTC.

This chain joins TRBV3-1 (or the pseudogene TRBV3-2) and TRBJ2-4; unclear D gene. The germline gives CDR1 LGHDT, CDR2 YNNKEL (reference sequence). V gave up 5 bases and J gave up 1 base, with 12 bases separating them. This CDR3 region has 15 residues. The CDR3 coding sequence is TGTGCCAGCAGCTCCTCATGGTCGGCCAAAAACATTCAGTACTTC. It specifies CASSSSWSAKNIQYF.

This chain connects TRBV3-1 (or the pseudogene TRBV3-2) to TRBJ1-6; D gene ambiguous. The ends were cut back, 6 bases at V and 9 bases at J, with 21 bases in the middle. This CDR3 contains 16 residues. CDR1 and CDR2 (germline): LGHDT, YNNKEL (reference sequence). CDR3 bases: TGTGCCAGCAGGAATGCACACGGATACGAGGTTTCACCCCTCCACTTT. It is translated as CASRNAHGYEVSPLHF.

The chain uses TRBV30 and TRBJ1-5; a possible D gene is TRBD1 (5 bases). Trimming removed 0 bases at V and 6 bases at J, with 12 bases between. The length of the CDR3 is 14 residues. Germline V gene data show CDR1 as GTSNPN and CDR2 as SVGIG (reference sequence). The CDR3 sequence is CAWSVAGEGQPQHF. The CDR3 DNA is TGTGCCTGGAGTGTAGCGGGGGAGGGTCAGCCCCAGCATTTT.

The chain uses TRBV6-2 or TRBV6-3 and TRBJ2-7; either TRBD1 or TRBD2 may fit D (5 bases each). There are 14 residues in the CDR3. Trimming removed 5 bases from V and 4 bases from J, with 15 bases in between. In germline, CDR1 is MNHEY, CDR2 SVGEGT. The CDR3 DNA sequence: TGTGCCAGCAGTCGGGGCACCGTCCCTTACGAGCAGTACTTC. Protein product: CASSRGTVPYEQYF.

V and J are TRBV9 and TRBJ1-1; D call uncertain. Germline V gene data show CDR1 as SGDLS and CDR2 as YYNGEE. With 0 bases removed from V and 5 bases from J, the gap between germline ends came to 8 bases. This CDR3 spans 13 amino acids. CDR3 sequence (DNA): TGTGCCAGCAGCGTAGCGATGGGGACTGAAGCTTTCTTT. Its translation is CASSVAMGTEAFF.

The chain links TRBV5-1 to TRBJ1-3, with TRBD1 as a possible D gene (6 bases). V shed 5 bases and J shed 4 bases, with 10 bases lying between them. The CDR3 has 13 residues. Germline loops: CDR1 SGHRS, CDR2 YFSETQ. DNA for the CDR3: TGCGCCAGCAGACAGGACAGAGGAAACACCATATATTTT. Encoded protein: CASRQDRGNTIYF.

CDR3 nucleotides: TGCGCCAGCAGCCAAGATATTACGGGACAGTTTAATGAAAAACTGTTTTTT. Residues: CASSQDITGQFNEKLFF. V is TRBV4-3 and J is TRBJ1-4; 7 nucleotides match TRBD1. This CDR3 is built from 17 residues. V lost 0 bases to trimming and J lost 4 bases; unmatched junction nucleotides: 8. Germline lookup yields CDR1 LGHNA and CDR2 YSLEER.

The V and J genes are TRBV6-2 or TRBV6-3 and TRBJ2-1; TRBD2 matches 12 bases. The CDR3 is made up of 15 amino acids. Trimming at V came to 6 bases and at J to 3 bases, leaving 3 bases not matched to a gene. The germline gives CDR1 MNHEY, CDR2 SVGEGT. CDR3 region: CASSRLAGVYNEQFF. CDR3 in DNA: TGTGCCAGCAGCAGACTAGCGGGGGTCTACAATGAGCAGTTCTTC.

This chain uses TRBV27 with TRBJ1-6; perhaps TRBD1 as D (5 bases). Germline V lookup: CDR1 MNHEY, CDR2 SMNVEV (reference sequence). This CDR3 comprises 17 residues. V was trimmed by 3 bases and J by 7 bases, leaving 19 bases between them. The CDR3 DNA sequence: TGTGCCAGCAGTTTTGGGGCCCAGCTAAGGCGGAATTCACCCCTCCACTTT. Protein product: CASSFGAQLRRNSPLHF.

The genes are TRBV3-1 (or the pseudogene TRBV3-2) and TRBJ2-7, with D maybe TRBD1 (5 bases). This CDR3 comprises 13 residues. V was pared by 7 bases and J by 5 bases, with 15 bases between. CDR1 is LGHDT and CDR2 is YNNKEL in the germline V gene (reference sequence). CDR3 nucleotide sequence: TGTGCCAGCATGGGGCAGGGTAGGCACGAGCAGTACTTC. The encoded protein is CASMGQGRHEQYF.

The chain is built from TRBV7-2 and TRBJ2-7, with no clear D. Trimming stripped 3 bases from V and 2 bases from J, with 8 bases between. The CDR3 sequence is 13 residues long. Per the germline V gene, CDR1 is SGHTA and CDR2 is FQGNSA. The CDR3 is CASSLGNPYEQYF. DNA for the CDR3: TGTGCCAGCAGCTTGGGGAACCCCTACGAGCAGTACTTC.

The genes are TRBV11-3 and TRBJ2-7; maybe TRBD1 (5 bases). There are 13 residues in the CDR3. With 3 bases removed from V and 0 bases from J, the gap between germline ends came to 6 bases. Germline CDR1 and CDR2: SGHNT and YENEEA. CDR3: CASSFDSSYEQYF. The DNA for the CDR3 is TGTGCCAGCAGCTTCGACAGCTCCTACGAGCAGTACTTC.

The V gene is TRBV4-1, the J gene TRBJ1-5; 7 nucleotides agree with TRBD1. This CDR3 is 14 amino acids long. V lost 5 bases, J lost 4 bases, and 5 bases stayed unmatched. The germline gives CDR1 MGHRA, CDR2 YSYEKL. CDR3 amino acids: CASSWDSANQPQHF. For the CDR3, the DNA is TGCGCCAGCAGCTGGGACAGTGCGAATCAGCCCCAGCATTTT.

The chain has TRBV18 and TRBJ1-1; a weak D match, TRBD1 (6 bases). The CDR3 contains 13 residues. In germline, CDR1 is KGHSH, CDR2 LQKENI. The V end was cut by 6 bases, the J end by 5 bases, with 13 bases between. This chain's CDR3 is CASSLQGDTEAFF. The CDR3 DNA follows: TGTGCCAGCTCCCTACAGGGTGATACTGAAGCTTTCTTT.

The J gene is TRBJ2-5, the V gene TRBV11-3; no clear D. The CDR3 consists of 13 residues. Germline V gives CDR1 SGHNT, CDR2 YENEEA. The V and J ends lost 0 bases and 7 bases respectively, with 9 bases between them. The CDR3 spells CASSLDPGGTQYF. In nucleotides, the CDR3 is TGTGCCAGCAGCTTAGACCCAGGTGGGACCCAGTACTTC.